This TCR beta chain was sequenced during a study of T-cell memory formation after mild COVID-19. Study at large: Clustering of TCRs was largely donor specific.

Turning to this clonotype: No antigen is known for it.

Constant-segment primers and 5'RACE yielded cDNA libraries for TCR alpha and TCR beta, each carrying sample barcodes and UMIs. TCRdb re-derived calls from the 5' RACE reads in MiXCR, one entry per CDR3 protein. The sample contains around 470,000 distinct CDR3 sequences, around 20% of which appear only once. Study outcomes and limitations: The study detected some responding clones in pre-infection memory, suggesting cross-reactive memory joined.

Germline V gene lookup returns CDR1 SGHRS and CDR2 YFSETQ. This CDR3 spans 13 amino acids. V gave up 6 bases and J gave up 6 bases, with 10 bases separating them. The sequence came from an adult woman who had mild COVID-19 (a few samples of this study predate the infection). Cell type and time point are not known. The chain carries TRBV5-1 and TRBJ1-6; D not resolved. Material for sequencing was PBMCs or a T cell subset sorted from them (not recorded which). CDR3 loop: CASTWTSNSPLHF. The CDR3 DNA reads TGCGCCAGCACCTGGACCTCTAATTCACCCCTCCACTTT.